The 23 T cell receptor beta chains given below trace back to one sample, sequenced in a study of identical twins. TCRdb re-derived calls from the 5' RACE reads in MiXCR, one entry per CDR3 protein. The data show 120,000 to 150,000 distinct CDR3 sequences, around 3.5% seen once. Sample: memory T cells sorted from blood. These receptors were collected from a man between 18 and 35 years old in good health.

This clonotype was recorded at least ten times. The chain employs TRBV12-3 or TRBV12-4 and TRBJ1-2, with 10 bases identical to TRBD1. V dropped 5 bases and J dropped 4; count of bases not matched to a gene: 13. There are 17 residues in the CDR3. The CDR3 DNA follows: TGTGCCAGCAGTCCAACAAGAACGGACAGGGGGAGCTATGGCTACACCTTC. It translates to CASSPTRTDRGSYGYTF.

This clonotype was counted ten times or more. The chain carries TRBV5-1 and TRBJ2-7; D gene unclear. The CDR3 spans 14 residues. V was cut by 4 bases and J by 7 bases, with 18 bases left in between. Germline V CDR1 and CDR2: SGHRS, YFSETQ. For the CDR3, the DNA is TGCGCCAGCAGCCAACTTAGGTACGCTAGGGAGCAGTACTTC. Encoded protein: CASSQLRYAREQYF.

This clonotype was counted many times. The rearrangement joins TRBV12-3 or TRBV12-4 to TRBJ2-1; the match to TRBD2 covers 9 bases. V shed 3 bases and J 8 bases; nucleotides not matched to a gene: 17. This CDR3 comprises 18 residues. CDR3 loop: CASSFNRGGLAGSDEQFF. Written as DNA, the CDR3 is TGTGCCAGCAGTTTCAACAGGGGAGGGCTAGCGGGGTCCGATGAGCAGTTCTTC.

This clonotype was detected ten times or more. This chain links TRBV11-2 with TRBJ2-3; 11 nucleotides match TRBD1. Germline V lookup: CDR1 SGHAT, CDR2 FQNNGV. After removal of 8 bases from V and 3 bases from J, the junction contained 4 bases not matched to a gene. The CDR3 covers 14 residues. The CDR3 spells CASERDRGTDTQYF. DNA for the CDR3: TGTGCCAGCGAGAGGGACAGGGGGACAGATACGCAGTATTTT.

This clonotype was seen at least ten times. The V call is TRBV4-1, the J call TRBJ2-1; D gene ambiguous. V shed 1 base and J shed 0 bases, with 7 bases lying between them. This CDR3 region has 15 residues. The germline V gene encodes CDR1 MGHRA and CDR2 YSYEKL. DNA for the CDR3: TGCGCCAGCAGCCAAGTCTTTCGCTCCTACAATGAGCAGTTCTTC. Protein product: CASSQVFRSYNEQFF.

There are many counts of this clonotype. The chain recombines TRBV12-3 or TRBV12-4 with TRBJ1-2; TRBD1 matches at 9 bases. Trimming took 4 bases from V and 3 from J; bases not matched to a gene: 3. CDR3 length: 14 amino acids. The CDR3 DNA follows: TGTGCCAGCAGTTCCGGGACAGGGCACTATGGCTACACCTTC. Its translation is CASSSGTGHYGYTF.

In this sample, this clonotype turned up many times. This chain links TRBV29-1 with TRBJ2-2, with D perhaps assigned TRBD1 or TRBD2 (5 bases each). Per germline, CDR1 SQVTM and CDR2 ANQGSEA. V lost 5 bases and J lost 9, with 19 bases in between. CDR3 size: 14 residues. This chain's CDR3 is CSVSRGADFRELFF. The CDR3 nucleotides are TGCAGCGTTTCGAGGGGCGCTGATTTCCGGGAGCTGTTTTTT.

This clonotype was counted at least ten times. The rearrangement joins TRBV20-1 to TRBJ2-3; 8 bases fit TRBD1. V lost 4 bases to trimming and J lost 2 bases; unmatched junction nucleotides: 5. The CDR3 sequence is 14 residues long. The germline V gene has CDR1 DFQATT and CDR2 SNEGSKA (reference sequence). CDR3 region: CSAKTGAFTDTQYF. The CDR3 DNA follows: TGCAGTGCTAAGACAGGGGCGTTCACAGATACGCAGTATTTT.

This clonotype showed up many times. The rearrangement uses TRBV12-3 or TRBV12-4 and TRBJ2-2; TRBD2 is a possible D gene (6 bases). Trimming took 5 bases from V and 7 from J, leaving 17 bases between them. This CDR3 spans 15 amino acids. The CDR3 region is CASSLRGSTSGELFF. The CDR3 DNA reads as TGTGCCAGCAGTCTTCGGGGGAGTACTAGCGGGGAGCTGTTTTTT.

This clonotype was seen repeatedly, ten times or more. This chain connects TRBV15 to TRBJ2-7, with D possibly being TRBD1 or TRBD2 (5 bases each). The V end was cut by 0 bases, the J end by 0 bases, with 15 bases between. Germline CDR1 and CDR2: LNHNV and YYDKDF (reference sequence). The CDR3 has 17 residues. CDR3 nucleotides: TGTGCCACCAGCAGAGATTTTGGGACCGCCTACTCCTACGAGCAGTACTTC. Encoded protein: CATSRDFGTAYSYEQYF.

This clonotype was observed many times. The chain is built from TRBV20-1 and TRBJ1-4; 7 bases agree with TRBD1. In germline, CDR1 is DFQATT, CDR2 SNEGSKA (reference sequence). Trimming cost V 0 bases and J 0 bases; bases outside gene matches: 4. The CDR3 length is 16 residues. CDR3 nucleotide sequence: TGCAGTGCTAGAGATATGAGGGGGCCAACTAATGAAAAACTGTTTTTT. The encoded protein is CSARDMRGPTNEKLFF.

This clonotype has just a few counts. A much bigger clone sits one base away, suggesting this may be a read error. The V and J genes are TRBV12-3 or TRBV12-4 and TRBJ2-7; D remains unclear. The CDR3 is made up of 13 amino acids. V was pared by 8 bases and J by 2 bases, with 13 bases between. CDR3 coding DNA: TGTGCCAGCGGTCGTGACAATGCCTACGAGCAGTACTTC. It specifies CASGRDNAYEQYF.

This clonotype was counted many times. The chain has TRBV7-6 and TRBJ2-7; possibly TRBD1 for D (6 bases). CDR1 SGHVS and CDR2 FNYEAQ come from the germline V gene. Trimming took off 2 bases at V and 1 base at J, with 9 bases between the two ends. CDR3 length equals 14 residues. CDR3 protein: CASSLNQGSYEQYV. The CDR3 coding sequence is TGTGCCAGCAGCTTAAACCAGGGGTCCTACGAGCAGTACGTC.

This clonotype was observed many times. The chain is built from TRBV7-6 and TRBJ2-1; D unresolved. With 5 bases removed from V and 7 bases from J, the gap between germline ends came to 18 bases. CDR1 is SGHVS and CDR2 is FNYEAQ in the germline V gene. This CDR3 has 15 amino acids. The CDR3 loop reads CASSLNTGLRNEQFF. The CDR3 DNA follows: TGTGCCAGCAGCCTAAACACCGGTCTCCGGAATGAGCAGTTCTTC.

This clonotype was picked up many times. J is TRBJ2-7 and V is TRBV15; 8 bases align to TRBD2. The germline CDR1 and CDR2 sequences are LNHNV and YYDKDF (reference sequence). The CDR3 contains 16 residues. V lost 0 bases and J lost 2; bases outside the gene matches: 6. The CDR3 coding sequence is TGTGCCACCAGCAGAGATCGGTCTAGCGGGCCCTACGAGCAGTACGTC. Amino acids: CATSRDRSSGPYEQYV.

The sample holds many counts of this clonotype. The V and J genes are TRBV4-1 and TRBJ2-2, with D possibly TRBD1 on 5 matching bases. Germline loops: CDR1 MGHRA, CDR2 YSYEKL. The CDR3 runs 14 residues. V dropped 0 bases and J dropped 6 bases, with 8 bases sitting between them. In DNA, the CDR3 is TGCGCCAGCAGCCAAGAGTGGGGCCCCGGGGAGCTGTTTTTT. Residues: CASSQEWGPGELFF.

Ten or more counts support this clonotype. The CDR3 coding sequence is TGTGCCAGCAGCCCCCGCGTTGGGCCCCAAGAGACCCAGTACTTC. Residues: CASSPRVGPQETQYF. The V call is TRBV11-2, the J call TRBJ2-5; D gene ambiguous. Germline CDR1 SGHAT, CDR2 FQNNGV. V lost 5 bases and J lost 1, with 14 bases in between. CDR3 size: 15 residues.

This clonotype was picked up many times. This chain uses TRBV9 with TRBJ2-2, with a tentative D call TRBD1 (5 bases). CDR1 is SGDLS, CDR2 YYNGEE, per germline. Trimming pared 2 bases from V and 5 bases from J, leaving 16 bases between. The CDR3 is 16 amino acids. In DNA form, the CDR3 reads TGTGCCAGCAGCGTTACAGGACGAACAGAAACCGGGGAGCTGTTTTTT. It is translated as CASSVTGRTETGELFF.

At least ten counts were recorded for this clonotype. This chain links TRBV28 with TRBJ1-6, with TRBD1 matching over 9 bases. Germline assignment: CDR1 MDHEN and CDR2 SYDVKM. The CDR3 contains 15 residues. V shed 7 bases and J 7 bases; nucleotides not matched to a gene: 8. The CDR3 loop is CASTSPGQGNSPLHF. The CDR3 nucleotides read TGTGCCAGCACCTCGCCCGGACAGGGGAATTCACCCCTCCACTTT.

In this sample, this clonotype turned up many times. J is TRBJ1-1 and V is TRBV13; no reliable D call. The CDR3 has 16 residues. Germline CDR1 and CDR2: PRHDT and FYEKMQ (reference sequence). V dropped 9 bases and J dropped 0 bases, with 20 bases sitting between them. The CDR3 DNA reads as TGTGCCAGTCGCAGGTTGGGGTTTCGGGTGAACACTGAAGCTTTCTTT. Residues: CASRRLGFRVNTEAFF.

There are a few counts of this clonotype. This chain links TRBV12-5 with TRBJ1-2; D is unresolved. Germline CDR1 and CDR2: LGHNT and FRNRAP. This CDR3 region has 13 residues. Deletions cut 2 bases from V and 9 bases from J, with 13 bases between. Written as DNA, the CDR3 is TGTGCTAGTGGTTTGTGGAGGGTGGGTAGCTACACCTTC. Translating gives CASGLWRVGSYTF.

This clonotype was seen ten or more times. The V gene is TRBV29-1, the J gene TRBJ2-1; 10 nucleotides line up with TRBD1. The CDR3 runs to 16 residues. Germline CDR1 SQVTM, CDR2 ANQGSEA. V gave up 0 bases and J gave up 8 bases; unmatched junction bases: 10. The CDR3 region is CSVEDRADRGLDEQFF. The CDR3 region has the DNA TGCAGCGTTGAAGATCGGGCCGACAGGGGGCTCGATGAGCAGTTCTTC.

This clonotype was counted at least ten times. The CDR3 DNA reads as TGCGCCAGCAGCTTGGGGACCGACGGACGGATTGAAGCTTTCTTT. Translated, it gives CASSLGTDGRIEAFF. The chain is built from TRBV5-1 and TRBJ1-1; D ambiguous. Germline CDR1 and CDR2: SGHRS and YFSETQ. This CDR3 region has 15 residues. The ends were cut back, 0 bases at V and 7 bases at J, with 16 bases in the middle.